This passage covers 15 T cell receptor beta chains from one sample sequenced in a study of T cell responses to AZD1222 COVID-19 vaccine. The table came from immunoSEQ multiplex PCR; TCRdb's copy has only in-frame clones and leaves some out. The table includes approximately 30,000 clones, approximately 90% detected once. The material sequenced was peripheral blood, taken 28 days after the second AZD1222 dose. Every receptor here comes from an adult who received the AZD1222 COVID-19 vaccine.

The V call is TRBV7-9, the J call TRBJ1-2; TRBD1 matches at 9 bases. V shed 5 bases, J shed 5 bases, and the junction held 12 bases outside the gene matches. From germline, CDR1 is SEHNR and CDR2 FQNEAQ (reference sequence). This CDR3 region has 16 residues. In DNA form, the CDR3 reads TGTGCCAGCAGCAAGGAGGGACAGGGAATCGGTTATGGCTACACCTTC. This codes for CASSKEGQGIGYGYTF.

This chain connects TRBV5-1 to TRBJ2-1; D is perhaps TRBD1 (5 bases). Germline values: CDR1 SGHRS, CDR2 YFSETQ. V dropped 0 bases and J dropped 8 bases, with 21 bases sitting between them. The CDR3 is made up of 17 amino acids. The CDR3 DNA follows: TGCGCCAGCAGCTTGGCCGGGCCCGACCAGGGAAGCCATGAGCAGTTCTTC. It encodes CASSLAGPDQGSHEQFF.

V gene TRBV14 combines with J gene TRBJ1-1, with D possibly being TRBD1 (6 bases). Between the trimmed V and J ends, which lost 1 base and 1 base, there was a span of 25 bases. The CDR3 sequence is 20 residues long. Germline assignment: CDR1 SGHDN and CDR2 FVKESK. CDR3 loop: CASSQGSMTGLRHSNTEAFF. DNA of the CDR3: TGTGCCAGCAGCCAAGGATCAATGACAGGACTTCGCCATTCGAACACTGAAGCTTTCTTT.

V gene TRBV11-3 combines with J gene TRBJ2-7; TRBD2 agrees at 9 bases. Germline CDR1 and CDR2: SGHNT and YENEEA. The ends lost 7 bases at V and 1 base at J; junction bases unmatched: 8. This CDR3 has 15 amino acids. The CDR3 loop is CASTPMLAGSYEQYF. Written as DNA, the CDR3 is TGTGCCAGCACCCCAATGCTAGCGGGATCCTACGAGCAGTACTTC.

The rearrangement links TRBV29-1 to TRBJ1-2, with a weak D call TRBD1 (6 bases). In germline, CDR1 is SQVTM, CDR2 ANQGSEA. The CDR3 has 13 residues. Trimming shortened V by 5 bases and J by 1 base, and 11 bases separated the two germline ends. The CDR3 reads CSVRTEVNYGYTF. The CDR3 DNA reads TGCAGCGTTAGGACAGAGGTTAACTATGGCTACACCTTC.

The V and J genes are TRBV6-5 and TRBJ2-7; D remains ambiguous. This CDR3 is built from 12 residues. CDR1 is MNHEY, CDR2 SVGAGI, per germline. Deletions cut 7 bases from V and 2 bases from J, with 9 bases between. CDR3 loop: CASKGPAYEQYF. CDR3 nucleotide sequence: TGTGCCAGCAAGGGCCCAGCCTACGAGCAGTACTTC.

V is TRBV3-1 (or the pseudogene TRBV3-2) and J is TRBJ2-5, with D hard to call. Germline CDR1 is LGHDT and CDR2 is YNNKEL (reference sequence). Between the trimmed V and J ends, which lost 1 base and 2 bases, there was a span of 11 bases. This CDR3 spans 15 amino acids. The CDR3: CASSQGKGLQETQYF. In DNA form, the CDR3 reads TGTGCCAGCAGCCAAGGGAAGGGATTACAAGAGACCCAGTACTTC.

This clone was seen just once. The V gene is TRBV6-5, the J gene TRBJ2-2, with D possibly being TRBD1 (5 bases). Per germline, CDR1 MNHEY and CDR2 SVGAGI. The CDR3 loop spans 15 amino acids. Deletions cut 6 bases from V and 1 base from J, with 12 bases between. This chain's CDR3 is CASSLDSQNTGELFF. The CDR3 region has the DNA TGTGCCAGCAGCCTTGACAGCCAGAACACCGGGGAGCTGTTTTTT.

The chain carries TRBV7-8 and TRBJ1-2; perhaps TRBD1 as D (5 bases). The V and J ends lost 5 bases and 8 bases respectively, with 18 bases between them. Germline CDR1 is SGHVS and CDR2 is FQNEAQ. CDR3 length: 14 amino acids. CDR3 sequence: CASSLQYGAGGYTF. Here the CDR3 DNA reads TGTGCCAGCAGCCTCCAGTACGGGGCTGGGGGCTACACCTTC.

This sequence joins TRBV5-6 and TRBJ1-4; unclear D gene. V shed 1 base and J shed 8 bases, with 9 bases lying between them. Germline CDR1 reads SGHDT; CDR2 reads YYEEEE. This CDR3 contains 13 residues. In nucleotides, the CDR3 is TGTGCCAGCAGCTTGAGGGTGACAGAAAAACTGTTTTTT. Its translation: CASSLRVTEKLFF. Variable domain in full (rest from reference TRBV5-6 and TRBJ1-4): DAGVTQSPTHLIKTRGQQVTLRCSPKSGHDTVSWYQQALGQGPQFIFQYYEEEERQRGNFPDRFSGHQFPNYSSELNVNALLLGDSALYLCASSLRVTEKLFFGSGTQLSVL.

The chain joins TRBV6-5 to TRBJ1-4, with 7 bases identical to TRBD1. Trimming cost V 6 bases and J 4 bases; bases outside gene matches: 5. Germline V gene data show CDR1 as MNHEY and CDR2 as SVGAGI. The CDR3 loop spans 14 amino acids. The CDR3 coding sequence is TGTGCCAGCAGGTCAGGACAGGTTAATGAAAAACTGTTTTTT. It codes for CASRSGQVNEKLFF.

J is TRBJ1-3 and V is TRBV6-6; the D is unclear. The CDR3 is 16 residues long. The V gene's germline CDR1 is MNHNY and CDR2 SVGAGI (reference sequence). With 8 bases removed from V and 0 bases from J, the gap between germline ends came to 17 bases. CDR3 residues: CASRGVGQTSGNTIYF. The CDR3 DNA reads TGTGCCAGCCGTGGCGTAGGCCAGACCTCTGGAAACACCATATATTTT.

V usage is TRBV28 and J usage is TRBJ1-5; 7 bases line up with TRBD1. J gave up 0 bases and V 3 bases, and 2 bases lay outside the gene matches. Germline V gene lookup returns CDR1 MDHEN and CDR2 SYDVKM. This CDR3 is 15 amino acids long. The CDR3 loop is CASSLTGFSNQPQHF. CDR3 nucleotides: TGTGCCAGCAGTTTGACAGGGTTTAGCAATCAGCCCCAGCATTTT.

V gene TRBV6-2 or TRBV6-3 combines with J gene TRBJ2-7; D not resolved. Per the germline V gene, CDR1 is MNHEY and CDR2 is SVGEGT. V dropped 2 bases and J dropped 2 bases, with 4 bases sitting between them. CDR3 length: 12 residues. The CDR3 DNA sequence: TGTGCCAGCAGTTACACACCCTACGAGCAGTACTTC. Protein product: CASSYTPYEQYF.

J is TRBJ1-1 and V is TRBV28; D is undetermined. This CDR3 comprises 12 residues. The germline V gene has CDR1 MDHEN and CDR2 SYDVKM. Trimming took 5 bases from V and 5 from J, leaving 9 bases between them. This CDR3 reads CASSILGTEAFF. The CDR3 nucleotides are TGTGCCAGCAGTATTCTGGGAACTGAAGCTTTCTTT.